These 7 T cell receptor beta chains were all obtained from the same sample, sequenced in a study of blood T cell repertoires in COVID-19. Produced via immunoSEQ multiplex PCR; TCRdb's table is partial and in-frame only. The data hold roughly 330,000 clones, with around 87% observed a single time. Material for sequencing was PBMCs or T cells enriched from blood (not recorded which). These receptor sequences come from a woman between 25 and 40 years old who had recovered from COVID-19.

This clone was seen a few times. This rearrangement joins TRBV28 to TRBJ1-5, with 7 bases fitting TRBD1. Unmatched junction bases numbered 12, after V lost 2 bases and J lost 5 bases. Germline CDR1 reads MDHEN; CDR2 reads SYDVKM. The CDR3 is made up of 17 amino acids. The CDR3 DNA follows: TGTGCCAGCAGTTTAGCGGGGGGGAGACAGGGCCATCAGCCCCAGCATTTT. It is translated as CASSLAGGRQGHQPQHF.

This clone was seen only once. The V call is TRBV4-3, the J call TRBJ1-6; D may be TRBD1 (5 bases). The V end lost 1 base, the J end lost 8 bases, and 6 bases lay between the germline ends. The CDR3 is 13 residues long. Germline CDR1 and CDR2: LGHNA and YSLEER. The CDR3 sequence: CASSQGQHSPLHF. The CDR3 DNA reads TGCGCCAGCAGCCAAGGACAGCATTCACCCCTCCACTTT.

In its sample, this clone was seen a few times. The rearrangement uses TRBV14 and TRBJ1-2; possibly TRBD1 for D (5 bases). Trimming pared 1 base from V and 8 bases from J, leaving 20 bases between. Germline V gene sequence: CDR1 SGHDN, CDR2 FVKESK. The CDR3 is 16 amino acids. The CDR3 loop is CASSQVLAGGGRGYTF. The DNA of the CDR3 is TGTGCCAGCAGCCAAGTACTGGCCGGGGGGGGACGCGGCTACACCTTC.

V gene TRBV4-3 combines with J gene TRBJ1-6; 9 bases fit TRBD1. Germline trimming cut 4 bases from V and 17 bases from J; bases unmatched to any gene: 12. Per the germline V gene, CDR1 is LGHNA and CDR2 is YSLEER. The CDR3 length is 14 residues. CDR3 nucleotides: TGCGCCAGCAGCCCTGACAGGGGGATTGGAAAGGTCCACTTT. Translated, it gives CASSPDRGIGKVHF.

This sequence joins TRBV7-4 and TRBJ1-4; 8 bases align to TRBD1. Germline trimming cut 5 bases from V and 4 bases from J; bases unmatched to any gene: 6. This CDR3 comprises 15 residues. Germline lookup yields CDR1 SGHVT and CDR2 SQSDAQ. The CDR3 DNA reads as TGTGCCAGCAGCCCCCGGACAGGGATTAATGAAAAACTGTTTTTT. It encodes CASSPRTGINEKLFF.

In DNA form, the CDR3 reads TGTGCCAGCTCACCATCCCCGACTGAAGCTTTCTTT. Its translation: CASSPSPTEAFF. The chain recombines TRBV18 with TRBJ1-1; unclear D gene. The CDR3 is 12 amino acids. CDR1 and CDR2 (germline): KGHSH, LQKENI. V lost 2 bases to trimming and J lost 5 bases, with 6 bases between them.

The chain links TRBV7-9 to TRBJ2-1, with D possibly TRBD2 on 6 matching bases. The CDR3 consists of 18 residues. The V end lost 4 bases, the J end lost 1 base, and 20 bases lay between the germline ends. The germline CDR1 and CDR2 sequences are SEHNR and FQNEAQ (reference sequence). The CDR3 spells CASSSPPGASESYNEQFF. In DNA, the CDR3 is TGTGCCAGCAGCTCACCACCTGGGGCTAGCGAGTCCTACAATGAGCAGTTCTTC.